These 6 T cell receptor beta chains originate from one sample sequenced in a study of T cells after yellow fever vaccination. Each CDR3 protein is one row after TCRdb ran MiXCR on the 5' RACE reads. The sample records 150,000 to 200,000 distinct CDR3 sequences, approximately 6.2% being singletons. The source was CD4+ T cells sorted from PBMCs, collected on the day of the first yellow fever vaccination. These receptors were collected from a man younger than 35 who received the YFV17D yellow fever vaccine.

The genes are TRBV12-3 or TRBV12-4 and TRBJ2-3; D is tentatively TRBD1 or TRBD2 (5 bases each). The CDR3 has 16 amino acids. The V end was cut by 2 bases, the J end by 9 bases, with 21 bases between. CDR3: CASSLFGASRPRTQYF. CDR3 coding DNA: TGTGCCAGCAGTTTATTTGGGGCTAGCAGGCCTAGAACGCAGTATTTT.

Many counts were recorded for this clonotype. The V call is TRBV5-1, the J call TRBJ1-2, with a weak D call TRBD1 (5 bases). The CDR3 runs to 14 residues. V lost 4 bases and J 7 bases, leaving 17 bases between the germline ends. The germline V gene encodes CDR1 SGHRS and CDR2 YFSETQ. The CDR3 reads CASSPGTAGGGYTF. DNA of the CDR3: TGCGCCAGCAGCCCCGGGACGGCTGGCGGTGGCTACACCTTC.

A few counts support this clonotype. The chain is built from TRBV5-1 and TRBJ2-3; D is perhaps TRBD2 (5 bases). Looked up from germline, CDR1 is SGHRS and CDR2 is YFSETQ. CDR3 length: 16 residues. V was trimmed by 4 bases and J by 1 base, leaving 16 bases between them. CDR3 bases: TGCGCCAGCAGCCGAGGGTCTTTTATACGCACAGATACGCAGTATTTT. Its protein is CASSRGSFIRTDTQYF. The full variable domain, completed using reference TRBV5-1 and TRBJ2-3, is KAGVTQTPRYLIKTRGQQVTLSCSPISGHRSVSWYQQTPGQGLQFLFEYFSETQRNKGNFPGRFSGRQFSNSRSEMNVSTLELGDSALYLCASSRGSFIRTDTQYFGPGTRLTVL.

The table lists this clonotype with a few counts. The rearrangement uses TRBV6-2 or TRBV6-3 and TRBJ2-7; the match to TRBD2 covers 7 bases. Looked up from germline, CDR1 is MNHEY and CDR2 is SVGEGT. CDR3 length: 13 amino acids. Germline trimming cut 6 bases from V and 2 bases from J; bases unmatched to any gene: 4. This CDR3 is CASRREAPYEQYF. The CDR3 nucleotides are TGTGCCAGCAGACGGGAGGCCCCCTACGAGCAGTACTTC.

In this sample, this clonotype turned up many times. The rearrangement uses TRBV28 and TRBJ1-2; 7 bases are shared with TRBD1. J was trimmed by 3 bases and V by 8 bases; bases with no gene match: 6. Germline V gene data show CDR1 as MDHEN and CDR2 as SYDVKM. This CDR3 comprises 13 residues. This CDR3 is CASVTGFDYGYTF. In DNA form, the CDR3 reads TGTGCCAGCGTGACAGGGTTCGACTATGGCTACACCTTC.

This clonotype was counted only a few times. The chain carries TRBV15 and TRBJ1-5; D is possibly TRBD1 (5 bases). V lost 3 bases, J lost 9 bases, and 18 bases lay in between. The CDR3 loop spans 15 amino acids. Germline lookup yields CDR1 LNHNV and CDR2 YYDKDF (reference sequence). In DNA form, the CDR3 reads TGTGCCACCAGCAGGTTCGGGGACCCGGTTCGGCCCCAGCATTTT. This codes for CATSRFGDPVRPQHF.